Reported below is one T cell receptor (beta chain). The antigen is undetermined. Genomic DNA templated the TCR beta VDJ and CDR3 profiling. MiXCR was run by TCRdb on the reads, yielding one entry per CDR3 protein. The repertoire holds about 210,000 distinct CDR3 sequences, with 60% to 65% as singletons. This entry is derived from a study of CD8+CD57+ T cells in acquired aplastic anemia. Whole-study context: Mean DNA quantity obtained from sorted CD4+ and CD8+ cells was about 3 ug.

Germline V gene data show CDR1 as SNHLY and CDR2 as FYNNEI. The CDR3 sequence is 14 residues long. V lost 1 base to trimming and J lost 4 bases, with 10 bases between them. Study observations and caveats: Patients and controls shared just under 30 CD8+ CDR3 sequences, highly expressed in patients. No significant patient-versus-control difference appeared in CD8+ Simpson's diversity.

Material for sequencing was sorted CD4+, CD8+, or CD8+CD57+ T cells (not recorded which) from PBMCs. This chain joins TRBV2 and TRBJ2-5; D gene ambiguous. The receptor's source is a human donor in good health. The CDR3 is CASSEGQVGETQYF. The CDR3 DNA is TGTGCCAGCAGTGAAGGGCAGGTGGGAGAGACCCAGTACTTC.